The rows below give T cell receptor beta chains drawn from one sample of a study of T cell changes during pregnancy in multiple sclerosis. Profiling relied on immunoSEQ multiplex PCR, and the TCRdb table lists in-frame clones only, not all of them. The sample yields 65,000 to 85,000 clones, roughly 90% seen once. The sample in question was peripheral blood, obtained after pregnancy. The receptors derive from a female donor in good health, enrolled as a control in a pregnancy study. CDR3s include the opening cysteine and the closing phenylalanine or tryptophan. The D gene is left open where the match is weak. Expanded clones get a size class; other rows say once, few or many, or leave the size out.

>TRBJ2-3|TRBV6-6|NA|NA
TGTGCCGGAGCGAGCACAGATACGCAGTATTTT
CAGASTDTQYF
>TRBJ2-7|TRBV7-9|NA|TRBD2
TGTGCCAGCAGCGCCGGGACTAGATACGAGCAGTACTTC
CASSAGTRYEQYF
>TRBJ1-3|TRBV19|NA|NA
TGTGCCAGTAGTATAGGACAGACCTCGATCTATTTT
CASSIGQTSIYF
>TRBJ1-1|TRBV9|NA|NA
TGTGCCAGCAGCGTAGCGGGGAGCGGCACTGAAGCTTTCTTT
CASSVAGSGTEAFF
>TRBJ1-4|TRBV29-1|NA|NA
TGCAGCGCTGGGGAACAGGCTAATGAAAAACTGTTTTTT
CSAGEQANEKLFF
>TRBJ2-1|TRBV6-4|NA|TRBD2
TGTGCCAGCTCCAGCGGGAGGGAAGACAATGAGCAGTTCTTC
CASSSGREDNEQFF
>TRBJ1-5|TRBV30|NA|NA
TGTGCCTGGACCGGACAGCGAGGGCAGCCCCAGCATTTT
CAWTGQRGQPQHF
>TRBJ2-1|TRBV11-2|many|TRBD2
TGTGCCAGCAGAGCCAGCGGGACTAGCGTTTACAATGAGCAGTTCTTC
CASRASGTSVYNEQFF
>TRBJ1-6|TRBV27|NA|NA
TGTGCCAGCAGTTCCGGACTGGAAGGCTCACCCCTCCACTTT
CASSSGLEGSPLHF
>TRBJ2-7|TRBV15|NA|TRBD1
TGTGCCACCAGCAGGACCGGGACAGGGGGCTCAGAGCAGTACTTC
CATSRTGTGGSEQYF
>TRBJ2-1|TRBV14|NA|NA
TGTGCCAGCAGCCAAGCTCACACAGGATTCTACAATGAGCAGTTCTTC
CASSQAHTGFYNEQFF
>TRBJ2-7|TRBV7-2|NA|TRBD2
TGTGCCAGCAGCGCCACTAGCGGGAGTGGTTACGAGCAGTACTTC
CASSATSGSGYEQYF
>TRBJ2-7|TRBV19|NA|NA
TGTGCCAGTAGTATTCAGGGGGACTTCTACGAGCAGTACTTC
CASSIQGDFYEQYF
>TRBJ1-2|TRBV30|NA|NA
TGTGCCTGGAGTCCACAGGGAACGGGGGGCTACACCTTC
CAWSPQGTGGYTF
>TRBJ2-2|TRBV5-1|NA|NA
TGCGCCAGCAGCCCTGGAGCGGTAAACACCGGGGAGCTGTTTTTT
CASSPGAVNTGELFF
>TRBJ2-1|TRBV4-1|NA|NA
TGCGCCAGCAGCCAAGGATGGGACACCCAATACAATGAGCAGTTCTTC
CASSQGWDTQYNEQFF
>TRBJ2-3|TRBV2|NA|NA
TGTGCCAGCAACCAAGCGGCGGGCACAGATACGCAGTATTTT
CASNQAAGTDTQYF
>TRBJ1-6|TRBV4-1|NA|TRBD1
TGCGCCAGCAGCCGAGTACTAAAGGACAGGGGTAATTCACCCCTCCACTTT
CASSRVLKDRGNSPLHF
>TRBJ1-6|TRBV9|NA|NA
TGTGCCAGCAGCGCCGCGCAGGGAGGGTCACCCCTCCACTTT
CASSAAQGGSPLHF
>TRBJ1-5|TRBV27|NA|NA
TGTGCCAGCAGTTTACGTGCAGACAATCAGCCCCAGCATTTT
CASSLRADNQPQHF
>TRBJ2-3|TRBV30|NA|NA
TGTGCCTGGAACAGGCCAGATACGCAGTATTTT
CAWNRPDTQYF
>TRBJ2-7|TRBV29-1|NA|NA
TGCAGCGTGGCGAGGGCTAGCGTCTCCTACGAGCAGTACTTC
CSVARASVSYEQYF
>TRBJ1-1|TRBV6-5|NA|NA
TGTGCCAGCAGTTACTCGGGGAGTGAAGCTTTCTTT
CASSYSGSEAFF
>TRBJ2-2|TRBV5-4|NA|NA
TGTGCCAGCAGCTACTCAACTACCGGGGAGCTGTTTTTT
CASSYSTTGELFF
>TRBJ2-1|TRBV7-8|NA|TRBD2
TGTGCCAGCAGCTTGGTCCAGCGGGAGTCATGGGAGCAGTTCTTC
CASSLVQRESWEQFF
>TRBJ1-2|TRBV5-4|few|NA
TGTGCCAGCAGCCTATTGGGGCAGGCTAACTATGGCTACACCTTC
CASSLLGQANYGYTF
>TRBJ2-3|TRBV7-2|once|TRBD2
TGTGCCAGCAGCCTTCCGACTAGCGGATGGGATACGCAGTATTTT
CASSLPTSGWDTQYF
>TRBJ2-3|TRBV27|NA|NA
TGTGCCAGCAGTTTATTTAGTACAGATACGCAGTATTTT
CASSLFSTDTQYF
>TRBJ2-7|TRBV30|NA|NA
TGTGCCTGGTCGGGATGGGGAGCCTACGAGCAGTACTTC
CAWSGWGAYEQYF
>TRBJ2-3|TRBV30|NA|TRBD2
TGTGCCTGGAGTGTCGGGACTAGCTCTAGCACAGATACGCAGTATTTT
CAWSVGTSSSTDTQYF
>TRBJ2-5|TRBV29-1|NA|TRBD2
TGCAGCGTTGGGGCGGGGGGCAAAGAGACCCAGTACTTC
CSVGAGGKETQYF
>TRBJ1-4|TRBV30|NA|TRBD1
TGTGCCTCGGATAGTGGGACAGGGTATGAAAAACTGTTTTTT
CASDSGTGYEKLFF
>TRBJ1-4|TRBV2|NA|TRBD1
TGTGCCAGCAGAAACCGGGACAGGGGTACCAATGAAAAACTGTTTTTT
CASRNRDRGTNEKLFF
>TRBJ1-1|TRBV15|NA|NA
TGTGCCACCAGCAGAGATTGGGGCCTGCGGGATAACACTGAAGCTTTCTTT
CATSRDWGLRDNTEAFF
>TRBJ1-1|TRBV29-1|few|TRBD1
TGCAGCGTTGCAGGGGACAGGGGGAACACTGAAGCTTTCTTT
CSVAGDRGNTEAFF
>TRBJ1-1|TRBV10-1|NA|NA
TGCGCCAGCAGTGAGCAAAACAGGATGAACACTGAAGCTTTCTTT
CASSEQNRMNTEAFF
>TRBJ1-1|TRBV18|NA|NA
TGTGCCAGCTCACCGATCGAGAAGAACACTGAAGCTTTCTTT
CASSPIEKNTEAFF
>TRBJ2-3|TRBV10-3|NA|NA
TGTGCCACCTTGGGCCGTAGCACAGATACGCAGTATTTT
CATLGRSTDTQYF
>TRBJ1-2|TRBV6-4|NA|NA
TGTGCCAGCAGTGAAGGGGGAAGGGGCTACACCTTC
CASSEGGRGYTF
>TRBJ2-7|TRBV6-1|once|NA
TGTGCCAGCAGTGACCACAGGGTTAGTGAGCAGTACTTC
CASSDHRVSEQYF
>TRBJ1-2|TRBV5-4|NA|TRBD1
TGTGCCAGCAGCTTGAAGGGGGACAGGGCTGGCTACACCTTC
CASSLKGDRAGYTF
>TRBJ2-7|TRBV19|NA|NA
TGTGCCAGTAGTACCCCGGGACTCGGACGGCACGAGCAGTACTTC
CASSTPGLGRHEQYF
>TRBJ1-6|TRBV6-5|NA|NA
TGTGCCACATCCCGGGGGGGCTCTGGGTCACCCCTCCACTTT
CATSRGGSGSPLHF
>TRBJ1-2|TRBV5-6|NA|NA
TGTGCCAGCAGCAACAGGGTCGGCTACACCTTC
CASSNRVGYTF
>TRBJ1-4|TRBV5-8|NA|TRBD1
TGTGCCAGCACCCTAAGATCGACAGGGCTTAATGAAAAACTGTTTTTT
CASTLRSTGLNEKLFF
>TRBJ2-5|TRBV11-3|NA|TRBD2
TGTGCCAGCAGCTTGGGAATACAGCGGGGGGGCGGAGAGACCCAGTACTTC
CASSLGIQRGGGETQYF
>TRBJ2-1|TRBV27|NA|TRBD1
TGTGCCAGCAGTCTCGAGCCCCCCTTCGGGACAGGGGCCTACAATGAGCAGTTCTTC
CASSLEPPFGTGAYNEQFF
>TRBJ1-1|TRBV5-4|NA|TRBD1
TGTGCCAGCAGCTTGCCTAACAGGGGGCGAATGAACACTGAAGCTTTCTTT
CASSLPNRGRMNTEAFF
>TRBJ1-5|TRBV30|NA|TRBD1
TGTGCCTGGAGTGGAAGACAGGGCGGTCAGCCCCAGCATTTT
CAWSGRQGGQPQHF
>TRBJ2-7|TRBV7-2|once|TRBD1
TGTGCCAGCAGCTTATCCCGGACAGGCTCCTACGAGCAGTACTTC
CASSLSRTGSYEQYF
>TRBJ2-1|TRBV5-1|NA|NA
TGCGCCAGCAGACGAGACGGGAATGAGCAGTTCTTC
CASRRDGNEQFF
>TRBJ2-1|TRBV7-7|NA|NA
TGTGCTAGCAGCTTATTTGAGGTTGGGTATGAGCAGTTCTTC
CASSLFEVGYEQFF
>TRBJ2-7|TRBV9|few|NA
TGTGCCAGCAGCGTAGACAGCCCCTCCTACGAGCAGTACTTC
CASSVDSPSYEQYF
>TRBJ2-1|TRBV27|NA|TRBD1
TGTGCCAGCAGCCCAACAGGGGTGGGTGAGCAGTTCTTC
CASSPTGVGEQFF
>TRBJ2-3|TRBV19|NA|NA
TGTGCCAGTAAATTAAGGGGACTCACAGATACGCAGTATTTT
CASKLRGLTDTQYF
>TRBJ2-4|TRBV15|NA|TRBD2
TGTGCCACCAACGCCGGGGGGTCAGCCAAAAACATTCAGTACTTC
CATNAGGSAKNIQYF
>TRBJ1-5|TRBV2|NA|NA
TGTGCCAGCAGTCCCCCCCAGGGGAACAATCAGCCCCAGCATTTT
CASSPPQGNNQPQHF
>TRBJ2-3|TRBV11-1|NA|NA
TGTGCCAGCAGATCCCGTTCCACAGATACGCAGTATTTT
CASRSRSTDTQYF
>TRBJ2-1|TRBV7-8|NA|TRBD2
TGTGCCAGCAGTCTAACGTTGGGGACTAGCGTCTACAATGAGCAGTTCTTC
CASSLTLGTSVYNEQFF